Following are 22 T cell receptor beta chains from one sample sequenced in a study of CD8+ T cells in alopecia areata. Reverse transcription of extracted RNA yielded cDNA, which provided the sequencing template. Clones were read by immunoSEQ multiplex PCR, and TCRdb kept only the in-frame ones, dropping some. The repertoire includes about 220,000 clones, about three fifths of them detected once, and more than 1.5% sits in the top ten. Indicated treatment: oral pan-JAK inhibitor, 5-10 mg twice daily. Source: CD4+ T cells sorted from blood, taken at week 4, from a patient treated with tofacitinib. These receptor sequences come from a human donor with alopecia areata.

Of note for this clone: The junction departs from the called germline gene at one end, perhaps through a read error. The V call is TRBV7-9, the J call TRBJ1-4; no reliable D call. In germline, CDR1 is SEHNR, CDR2 FQNEAQ (reference sequence). CDR3 length: 10 residues. The DNA for the CDR3 is TGTGCCAGCAGCTTAGGGGTCCGGGTTTTT. This gives the protein CASSLGVRVF.

The V call is TRBV25-1, the J call TRBJ2-4; 14 bases match TRBD2. J lost 11 bases, V lost 2 bases, and 8 bases had no gene match. Germline CDR1 and CDR2: MGHDK and SYGVNS. The CDR3 length is 16 residues. As DNA, the CDR3 is TGTGCCAGCAGTGAAACCGGGACTAGCGGGGGAATCCTTCAGTACTTC. This codes for CASSETGTSGGILQYF.

The chain uses TRBV29-1 and TRBJ2-7; TRBD1 is a possible D gene (6 bases). V was pared by 7 bases and J by 4 bases, with 23 bases between. The CDR3 totals 15 residues. Germline CDR1 and CDR2: SQVTM and ANQGSEA. The CDR3 DNA reads TGCAGCGCCAAAGGCACAGGGATCAATAGGTACGAGCAGTACTTC. Protein product: CSAKGTGINRYEQYF.

This chain joins TRBV5-4 and TRBJ2-1; D perhaps matches TRBD1 (6 bases). The V gene's germline CDR1 is SGHNT and CDR2 YYREEE (reference sequence). Trimming pared 1 base from V and 5 bases from J, leaving 13 bases between. The CDR3 spans 15 residues. CDR3 bases: TGTGCCAGCAGCTTGAGTCAGGGGATGAACAATGAGCAGTTCTTC. Its protein is CASSLSQGMNNEQFF.

The chain carries TRBV6-5 and TRBJ1-4; D gene uncertain. Trimming took 5 bases from V and 7 from J, leaving 8 bases between them. Germline lookup yields CDR1 MNHEY and CDR2 SVGAGI. The CDR3 runs to 12 residues. The CDR3 DNA reads as TGTGCCAGCAGTGTGGACGGTGAAAAACTGTTTTTT. It is translated as CASSVDGEKLFF.

The rearrangement joins TRBV9 to TRBJ1-2; the D is unclear. V was shortened by 4 bases and J by 3 bases, with 16 bases between the two germline ends. CDR1 SGDLS and CDR2 YYNGEE come from the germline V gene. This CDR3 has 15 residues. The CDR3 DNA reads TGTGCCAGCAGCCCCCAGGTGGGGATTGACTATGGCTACACCTTC. Its protein product is CASSPQVGIDYGYTF.

This chain connects TRBV19 to TRBJ1-5, with D possibly being TRBD1 (6 bases). The CDR3 is 16 amino acids. V lost 4 bases and J lost 3, with 16 bases in between. The germline V gene encodes CDR1 LNHDA and CDR2 SQIVND (reference sequence). The CDR3 DNA is TGTGCCAGTAGTACTAGGGGGGGCAGCAACAATCAGCCCCAGCATTTT. Translation: CASSTRGGSNNQPQHF.

The V call is TRBV6-5, the J call TRBJ1-6, with D possibly TRBD1 on 6 matching bases. The CDR3 loop spans 14 amino acids. The V end was cut by 3 bases, the J end by 10 bases, with 13 bases between. From germline, CDR1 is MNHEY and CDR2 SVGAGI. For the CDR3, the DNA is TGTGCCAGCAGTTATGGCAGGGGAGGATCACCCCTCCACTTT. Translating it yields CASSYGRGGSPLHF.

The rearrangement joins TRBV2 to TRBJ2-4; the D is unclear. CDR1 and CDR2 (germline): SNHLY, FYNNEI. This CDR3 has 12 residues. V shed 6 bases and J shed 6 bases, with 9 bases lying between them. The DNA for the CDR3 is TGTGCCAGCAGGGATAGGGTAAACATTCAGTACTTC. Encoded protein: CASRDRVNIQYF.

CDR3 region: CASSSLAGGQLYNEQFF. The CDR3, as DNA: TGTGCCAGCAGCTCTCTAGCGGGGGGGCAACTCTACAATGAGCAGTTCTTC. The chain recombines TRBV7-9 with TRBJ2-1; 12 positions match TRBD2. This CDR3 region has 17 residues. Germline V gene lookup returns CDR1 SEHNR and CDR2 FQNEAQ (reference sequence). Trimming removed 4 bases from V and 3 bases from J; junction bases left unmatched: 7.

The rearrangement joins TRBV11-3 to TRBJ1-2; 8 bases are shared with TRBD1. Per germline, CDR1 SGHNT and CDR2 YENEEA. The V gene end was trimmed by 6 bases and the J gene end by 4 bases; junction bases not matched to a gene: 7. The CDR3 totals 14 residues. CDR3 sequence (DNA): TGTGCCAGCAGTGACCGGGACAGGACCTATGGCTACACCTTC. It is translated as CASSDRDRTYGYTF.

J is TRBJ1-1 and V is TRBV29-1; perhaps TRBD1 as D (6 bases). Germline-derived CDR1 and CDR2 are SQVTM and ANQGSEA. The CDR3 has 13 residues. The CDR3 region is CTGFGQRGTEAFF. CDR3 bases: TGCACCGGGTTTGGACAGCGAGGCACTGAAGCTTTCTTT. The full variable domain, its missing parts supplied by reference TRBV29-1 and TRBJ1-1, is SAVISQKPSRDICQRGTSLTIQCQVDSQVTMMFWYRQQPGQSLTLIATANQGSEATYESGFVIDKFPISRPNLTFSTLTVSNMSPEDSSIYLCTGFGQRGTEAFFGQGTRLTVV.

In DNA, the CDR3 is TGCAGAGGACAGGGATTCTTTGGCTACACCTTC. Amino acids: CRGQGFFGYTF. This chain uses TRBV20-1 with TRBJ1-2; 8 positions agree with TRBD1. In germline, CDR1 is DFQATT, CDR2 SNEGSKA (reference sequence). The CDR3 is made up of 11 amino acids.

Concerning this clone: Other DNA sequences in the same sample also yield this CDR3. The rearrangement joins TRBV29-1 to TRBJ1-2, with a tentative D call TRBD1 (6 bases). This CDR3 is built from 12 residues. Germline V gene sequence: CDR1 SQVTM, CDR2 ANQGSEA. V dropped 4 bases and J dropped 2 bases, with 8 bases sitting between them. This CDR3 is CSVAQGNYGYTF. CDR3 bases: TGCAGCGTTGCACAGGGAAACTATGGCTACACCTTC.

The rearrangement links TRBV27 to TRBJ1-4; TRBD1 matches 8 bases. J gave up 8 bases and V 5 bases, and 10 bases lay outside the gene matches. The CDR3 spans 15 residues. Per germline, CDR1 MNHEY and CDR2 SMNVEV (reference sequence). CDR3 sequence reads: CASSLRTGSNEKLFF. CDR3 in DNA: TGTGCCAGCAGTCTGCGGACAGGGAGTAACGAAAAACTGTTTTTT.

This clone was observed a handful of times. The chain combines TRBV19 with TRBJ2-2; 7 bases match TRBD1. This CDR3 comprises 15 residues. CDR1 is LNHDA, CDR2 SQIVND, per germline (reference sequence). J was trimmed by 4 bases and V by 6 bases; bases with no gene match: 8. The CDR3 DNA reads as TGTGCCAGTAGGCCAGACAGGGTCCCCACCGGGGAGCTGTTTTTT. This codes for CASRPDRVPTGELFF.

The rearrangement links TRBV30 to TRBJ1-1; D ambiguous. The CDR3 is 12 residues long. The V end was cut by 2 bases, the J end by 1 base, with 5 bases between. CDR1 is GTSNPN and CDR2 is SVGIG in the germline V gene (reference sequence). The chain's CDR3 is CAWSRKNTEAFF. The CDR3 DNA sequence: TGTGCCTGGAGTAGGAAGAACACTGAAGCTTTCTTT. Together with reference TRBV30 and TRBJ1-1, the CDR3 gives the full variable domain: SQTIHQWPATLVQPVGSPLSLECTVEGTSNPNLYWYRQAAGRGLQLLFYSVGIGQISSEVPQNLSASRPQDRQFILSSKKLLLSDSGFYLCAWSRKNTEAFFGQGTRLTVV.

In its sample, this clone was seen a few times. The chain recombines TRBV7-9 with TRBJ2-3; possible D gene TRBD1, 6 bases. The CDR3 sequence is 14 residues long. Germline assignment: CDR1 SEHNR and CDR2 FQNEAQ (reference sequence). The germline V and J ends were trimmed by 7 bases and 3 bases, with 14 bases remaining between them. The CDR3 DNA is TGTGCCAGCATCGCCGGGACACCAACAGATACGCAGTATTTT. Encoded protein: CASIAGTPTDTQYF.

V usage is TRBV4-3 and J usage is TRBJ2-3; 8 nucleotides line up with TRBD2. V was clipped by 5 bases and J by 2 bases; unmatched bases: 3. CDR3 length: 14 amino acids. CDR1 LGHNA and CDR2 YSLEER come from the germline V gene. Written as DNA, the CDR3 is TGCGCCAGCAGCTTAGGACTAGCCACAGATACGCAGTATTTT. Its protein product is CASSLGLATDTQYF.

This clone occurred a few times. This chain connects TRBV30 to TRBJ2-7, with 11 bases aligning to TRBD1. CDR1 is GTSNPN and CDR2 is SVGIG in the germline V gene (reference sequence). V shed 0 bases, J shed 7 bases, and the junction held 8 bases outside the gene matches. The CDR3 totals 15 residues. The CDR3 loop is CAWSVQGQGAWEQYF. The CDR3 DNA is TGTGCCTGGAGTGTACAAGGACAGGGGGCGTGGGAGCAGTACTTC.

The genes are TRBV29-1 and TRBJ1-2, with 11 bases that match TRBD1. There are 12 residues in the CDR3. The V segment lost 7 bases and the J segment 6 bases; nucleotides outside the gene matches: 4. The V gene's germline CDR1 is SQVTM and CDR2 ANQGSEA. CDR3 loop: CSAGDRGNGYTF. CDR3 DNA sequence: TGCAGCGCCGGGGACAGGGGGAATGGCTACACCTTC.

The chain recombines TRBV30 with TRBJ1-5, with D possibly TRBD1 on 5 matching bases. This CDR3 has 14 amino acids. Trimming removed 3 bases at V and 1 base at J, with 10 bases between. Germline V lookup: CDR1 GTSNPN, CDR2 SVGIG (reference sequence). CDR3 nucleotides: TGTGCCTGGAGCTCAGGGAACAGCAATCAGCCCCAGCATTTT. Residues: CAWSSGNSNQPQHF.